This is a list of T cell receptor beta chains from one sample in a study of response to subunit inactivated influenza vaccine. TCRdb analysed the RT-PCR reads with MiXCR anew, one entry per CDR3 protein. The data hold roughly 460,000 distinct CDR3 sequences, with about a tenth observed a single time. Sample: PBMCs from blood, taken about 40 days after vaccination. The source of these receptors is a man aged 45-65 years who received an inactivated influenza vaccine. The CDR3 runs from the conserved cysteine through the conserved F or W.

>TRBV10-3|TRBJ2-1
CAISPSRGEKDEQFF
>TRBV7-8|TRBJ2-2
CASSSAGGAPGELFF
>TRBV29-1|TRBJ1-5
CSVERDSNNQPQHF
>TRBV5-1|TRBJ2-1
CASSLGGTGGREQFF
>TRBV5-6|TRBJ2-7
CASSLRGLASVDEQYF
>TRBV7-3|TRBJ2-2
CASSPTGSYTGELFF
>TRBV6-2/TRBV6-3|TRBJ2-1
CASSYSSFRTSGNNEQFF
>TRBV29-1|TRBJ1-2
CSVDADTF
>TRBV24-1|TRBJ2-1
CATRGPTGNEQFF
>TRBV6-5|TRBJ2-7
CASRPLEGEQYF
>TRBV11-2|TRBJ2-1
CASSPGGYEFF
>TRBV14|TRBJ2-5
CASSRDRSRGETQYF
>TRBV18|TRBJ2-7
CASSPRGLAGDEQYF
>TRBV4-1|TRBJ2-3
CASSHRQGQGGTQYF
>TRBV6-1|TRBJ2-6
CASSLGQGYSGANVLTF
>TRBV29-1|TRBJ2-2
CSVESKLAGGVTGELFF
>TRBV18|TRBJ2-7
CASSPLREEQYF
>TRBV15|TRBJ2-1
CATSRASASQFF
>TRBV5-1|TRBJ1-4
CASSPDRGTEKLFF
>TRBV7-9|TRBJ1-5
CASSLQGQPQHF
>TRBV7-8|TRBJ2-4
CASSPTPQENPTRKNIQYF
>TRBV7-2|TRBJ2-3
CASSEGQRGRPDTQYF
>TRBV12-3/TRBV12-4|TRBJ1-2
CASSFFLSGRGLSDNYGYTF
>TRBV7-3|TRBJ2-2
CASSSTGMANTGELFF
>TRBV12-3/TRBV12-4|TRBJ2-7
CASRGPYSYEQYF
>TRBV6-5|TRBJ2-2
CASSYSAGEGYTGELFF
>TRBV20-1|TRBJ2-7
CSEGAGYEQYF
>TRBV5-1|TRBJ1-3
CASSADTFGFSGNTIYF
>TRBV19|TRBJ2-7
CASSMGQGAEQYF
>TRBV28|TRBJ2-7
CASGGNEQYF
>TRBV7-8|TRBJ2-2
CASSSPVGRELRTGELFF
>TRBV24-1|TRBJ2-1
CATSDGSISYNEQFF
>TRBV20-1|TRBJ1-6
CSARHRARTGERSPLHF
>TRBV20-1|TRBJ1-1
CSANKGGMDTEAFF
>TRBV7-6|TRBJ2-1
CASSLATSGNEQFF
>TRBV29-1|TRBJ2-1
CSVDRGLDYNEQFF
>TRBV10-3|TRBJ2-3
CAISESTAQYF
>TRBV12-3/TRBV12-4|TRBJ2-2
CASSYRRGATGELFF
>TRBV7-9|TRBJ2-5
CASSSRQAPLETQYF
>TRBV5-1|TRBJ1-1
CASSPGGTANTEAFF
>TRBV20-1|TRBJ2-7
CSARDLHNHYEQYF
>TRBV7-2|TRBJ2-7
CASSSRGTSVDEQYF
>TRBV20-1|TRBJ1-5
CSAPSTGPFNQPQHF
>TRBV9|TRBJ2-1
CASSVAPEAGEFF
>TRBV7-9|TRBJ1-1
CASSPRVWDTEAFF